The 17 T cell receptor beta chains given below trace back to one sample, sequenced in a study of shared clonotypes between healthy human individuals. Sequenced by immunoSEQ multiplex PCR; TCRdb stores in-frame clones only, minus some. The table includes roughly 640,000 clones, around 74% detected once. Sequenced input: memory CD4+ T cells sorted from blood. Subset given: CD45RA-negative fraction. Receptor source: a woman under 40 in good health.

In its sample, this clone was seen many times. This chain links TRBV28 with TRBJ2-7, with D maybe TRBD1 (7 bases). The CDR3 is 15 residues long. V lost 5 bases and J 6 bases, leaving 20 bases between the germline ends. CDR1 MDHEN and CDR2 SYDVKM come from the germline V gene. The DNA for the CDR3 is TGTGCCAGCAGTCCTCCGGGGGACAGCGGTTTCGAGCAGTACTTC. Translation: CASSPPGDSGFEQYF.

The rearrangement links TRBV28 to TRBJ1-1, with D hard to call. The length of the CDR3 is 12 residues. The V gene's germline CDR1 is MDHEN and CDR2 SYDVKM. V was pared by 5 bases and J by 4 bases, with 8 bases between. The chain's CDR3 is CASSPPLTEAFF. In nucleotides, the CDR3 is TGTGCCAGCAGTCCTCCCCTCACTGAAGCTTTCTTT.

CDR3 nucleotides: TGTGCCAGCAGCCGAACAGGGGTTGGCAAAAACATTCAGTACTTC. Its protein product is CASSRTGVGKNIQYF. The chain joins TRBV2 to TRBJ2-4, with 7 bases matching TRBD1. Germline V gene data show CDR1 as SNHLY and CDR2 as FYNNEI. CDR3 size: 15 residues. The V segment lost 6 bases and the J segment 3 bases; nucleotides outside the gene matches: 8.

Concerning this clone itself: One base separates it from a far larger clone, so it is likely a read error. The chain uses TRBV5-8 and TRBJ2-3, with D perhaps matching TRBD2 (6 bases). Germline lookup yields CDR1 SGHTS and CDR2 YDEGEE. The CDR3 length is 15 residues. Trimming left V 0 bases short and J 2 bases short, with 10 bases between. CDR3 amino acids: CASSLGGGTTDTQYF. The DNA for the CDR3 is TGTGCCAGCAGCTTGGGGGGAGGCACCACAGATACGCAGTATTTT.

This clone was found a few times. The chain carries TRBV7-9 and TRBJ1-1; D is uncertain. Per the germline V gene, CDR1 is SEHNR and CDR2 is FQNEAQ (reference sequence). Trimming took off 1 base at V and 3 bases at J, with 12 bases between the two ends. The CDR3 spans 15 residues. The CDR3 loop reads CASSLVPPGDTEAFF. The DNA for the CDR3 is TGTGCCAGCAGCTTAGTCCCCCCGGGAGACACTGAAGCTTTCTTT.

This chain links TRBV30 with TRBJ1-1, with TRBD1 matching over 9 bases. This CDR3 has 18 residues. Looked up from germline, CDR1 is GTSNPN and CDR2 is SVGIG (reference sequence). After removal of 2 bases from V and 6 bases from J, the junction contained 19 bases not matched to a gene. The CDR3, as DNA: TGTGCCTGGAGTCGCAGCCCATTGGGGACAGGGAAGATGGCTGAAGCTTTCTTT. It is translated as CAWSRSPLGTGKMAEAFF.

This chain uses TRBV28 with TRBJ1-5, with TRBD1 matching over 7 bases. CDR1 is MDHEN, CDR2 SYDVKM, per germline. The CDR3 has 14 amino acids. Unmatched junction bases numbered 6, after V lost 5 bases and J lost 5 bases. CDR3 region: CASSDRAFDQPQHF. DNA for the CDR3: TGTGCCAGCAGTGACAGGGCTTTCGATCAGCCCCAGCATTTT.

V gene TRBV7-9 combines with J gene TRBJ2-1; 11 bases fit TRBD2. The CDR3 sequence is 19 residues long. CDR1 and CDR2 from the germline V gene are SEHNR and FQNEAQ (reference sequence). Trimming took 2 bases from V and 5 from J; bases not matched to a gene: 14. The CDR3 region has the DNA TGTGCCAGCAGCTTAAGACAAGGTACTAGCGGGAGTGTCGACAATGAGCAGTTCTTC. It codes for CASSLRQGTSGSVDNEQFF.

This clone was observed a handful of times. The V call is TRBV4-1, the J call TRBJ1-5; the D is unclear. The CDR3 sequence is 13 residues long. The germline V and J ends were trimmed by 0 bases and 6 bases, with 6 bases remaining between them. From germline, CDR1 is MGHRA and CDR2 YSYEKL. CDR3 residues: CASSQDEGQPQHF. CDR3 nucleotides: TGCGCCAGCAGCCAAGATGAGGGTCAGCCCCAGCATTTT.

This clone was counted many times. The rearrangement joins TRBV19 to TRBJ2-3; D unclear. Germline V gene sequence: CDR1 LNHDA, CDR2 SQIVND (reference sequence). CDR3 length: 12 residues. V dropped 5 bases and J dropped 5 bases, with 8 bases sitting between them. For the CDR3, the DNA is TGTGCCAGTAGTCGTATCGGAGATACGCAGTATTTT. It specifies CASSRIGDTQYF.

The chain links TRBV5-1 to TRBJ2-7; D not certain. Trimming removed 7 bases from V and 0 bases from J, with 8 bases in between. CDR1 SGHRS and CDR2 YFSETQ come from the germline V gene. CDR3 size: 12 residues. This CDR3 reads CASAQDSYEQYF. CDR3 nucleotides: TGCGCCAGCGCGCAAGACTCCTACGAGCAGTACTTC.

V is TRBV19 and J is TRBJ2-2; possibly TRBD1 for D (6 bases). The V and J ends lost 3 bases and 4 bases respectively, with 15 bases between them. Germline-derived CDR1 and CDR2 are LNHDA and SQIVND (reference sequence). The CDR3 loop spans 16 amino acids. The CDR3 is CASSMIRGGGTGELFF. The CDR3 DNA is TGTGCCAGTAGTATGATCAGGGGTGGCGGCACCGGGGAGCTGTTTTTT. The whole variable domain, filled in from reference TRBV19 and TRBJ2-2, reads DGGITQSPKYLFRKEGQNVTLSCEQNLNHDAMYWYRQDPGQGLRLIYYSQIVNDFQKGDIAEGYSVSREKKESFPLTVTSAQKNPTAFYLCASSMIRGGGTGELFFGEGSRLTVL.

The genes are TRBV14 and TRBJ2-7, with D possibly being TRBD1 or TRBD2 (5 bases each). V was cut by 4 bases and J by 1 base, with 17 bases left in between. Germline assignment: CDR1 SGHDN and CDR2 FVKESK. This CDR3 contains 16 residues. The CDR3: CASSLLHPGRSYEQYF. The CDR3 DNA sequence: TGTGCCAGCAGCCTCTTACATCCGGGACGTTCCTACGAGCAGTACTTC.

The chain couples TRBV5-4 to TRBJ2-2; D is undetermined. V was clipped by 5 bases and J by 3 bases, with 17 bases between them. Germline V gene data show CDR1 as SGHNT and CDR2 as YYREEE (reference sequence). The CDR3 is 16 amino acids. CDR3 coding DNA: TGTGCCAGCAGAGTTGTAGTCGGGCTGGACACCGGGGAGCTGTTTTTT. Translation: CASRVVVGLDTGELFF.

Notes on this clone: The same CDR3 also results from other DNA sequences found in this sample. The rearrangement links TRBV4-1 to TRBJ2-1; 13 bases fit TRBD2. With V trimmed by 3 bases and J by 1 base, 3 bases remained unmatched. CDR1 is MGHRA, CDR2 YSYEKL, per germline. The CDR3 loop spans 17 amino acids. This CDR3 reads CASSQGGLAGSYNEQFF. DNA for the CDR3: TGCGCCAGCAGCCAGGGGGGACTAGCGGGGTCCTACAATGAGCAGTTCTTC.

This chain joins TRBV7-8 and TRBJ2-7, with 9 positions matching TRBD2. The CDR3 is 17 amino acids. V lost 5 bases to trimming and J lost 5 bases; unmatched junction nucleotides: 16. In germline, CDR1 is SGHVS, CDR2 FQNEAQ. CDR3 region: CASSVLPGGLASHEQYF. Written as DNA, the CDR3 is TGTGCCAGCAGCGTACTACCCGGGGGACTAGCTTCCCACGAGCAGTACTTC. The variable domain in full, with the rest retrieved from reference TRBV7-8 and TRBJ2-7, is GAGVSQSPRYKVAKRGQDVALRCDPISGHVSLFWYQQALGQGPEFLTYFQNEAQLDKSGLPSDRFFAERPEGSVSTLKIQRTQQEDSAVYLCASSVLPGGLASHEQYFGPGTRLTVT.

The V gene is TRBV29-1, the J gene TRBJ2-3; weak D call: TRBD1 (6 bases). V was clipped by 7 bases and J by 3 bases, with 14 bases between them. Germline V lookup: CDR1 SQVTM, CDR2 ANQGSEA. The CDR3 length is 13 residues. The CDR3 region has the DNA TGCAGCGCCCCACAGGGTATGACAGATACGCAGTATTTT. Its translation: CSAPQGMTDTQYF.